This T cell receptor (beta chain) comes out of a study of metastatic and nonmetastatic thyroid tumors. Study overall: Patients with malignant and benign thyroid disease provided blood and tumor or nodule tissue, whose repertoires were compared.

There are many counts of this clone. TCRdb called clones again from the PCR reads with MiXCR. This table has fewer than 100,000 clones, about 15% appearing once. Thyroid surgery took place with no prior treatment in any patient. This CDR3 contains 13 residues. CDR1 and CDR2 from the germline V gene are KGHSH and LQKENI. The germline V and J ends were trimmed by 0 bases and 4 bases, with 3 bases remaining between them. The sequence was obtained from a female donor with papillary thyroid cancer or a benign thyroid nodule (not recorded which). Some clones in this sample may be carry-over from other donors' samples. The specimen was blood. The rearrangement uses TRBV18 and TRBJ2-2; no definite D call. The CDR3 loop is CASSPPVTGELFF. CDR3 bases: TGTGCCAGCTCACCACCAGTCACCGGGGAGCTGTTTTTT.